Listed below are T cell receptor beta chains from one sample, sequenced in a study of cytomegalovirus exposure and HLA in healthy donors. The table came from immunoSEQ multiplex PCR; TCRdb's copy has only in-frame clones and leaves some out. The sample has 200,000 to 300,000 clones; approximately 84% are singletons. Sequencing input: PBMCs. All receptors come from a woman aged 40 to 50 in good health and CMV-seropositive. Each CDR3 is given with its conserved first and last residue. Each record gives: CDR3 protein, CDR3 DNA, J gene, D gene, V gene. D genes are given only for firm matches.

CASSGAKETQYF TGTGCCAGCTCTGGGGCTAAAGAGACCCAGTACTTC TRBJ2-5 NA TRBV18
CASSERLAGGPNYNEQFF TGTGCCAGCAGCGAAAGGTTAGCGGGAGGGCCAAACTACAATGAGCAGTTCTTC TRBJ2-1 NA TRBV21-1
CASSVGTGRYEQYF TGTGCCAGCAGTGTGGGGACAGGGCGATACGAGCAGTACTTC TRBJ2-7 TRBD1 TRBV27
CASTSTVTNYGYTF TGTGCCAGTACCTCGACAGTTACCAACTATGGCTACACCTTC TRBJ1-2 NA TRBV19
CASSLRVTDTQYF TGTGCCAGCAGTCTGCGGGTGACAGATACGCAGTATTTT TRBJ2-3 NA TRBV6-5
CAIRNTFSGTGELFF TGTGCCATCAGGAACACTTTTAGCGGTACCGGGGAGCTGTTTTTT TRBJ2-2 NA TRBV10-3
CASRVSGTRTQETQYF TGTGCCAGCAGAGTCTCCGGGACAAGGACACAAGAGACCCAGTACTTC TRBJ2-5 NA TRBV7-9
CSGGDTDTQYF TGCAGCGGCGGTGACACAGATACGCAGTATTTT TRBJ2-3 NA TRBV29-1
CASSLEGGEAYNEQFF TGCGCCAGCAGCCTCGAGGGGGGGGAGGCCTACAATGAGCAGTTCTTC TRBJ2-1 NA TRBV4-1
CAWTGGNTIYF TGTGCCTGGACAGGGGGAAACACCATATATTTT TRBJ1-3 NA TRBV30
CSVEKGQGNGYTF TGCAGCGTTGAAAAGGGACAGGGTAACGGCTACACCTTC TRBJ1-2 TRBD1 TRBV29-1
CASSLGTGFYNEQFF TGTGCCAGCAGCTTAGGGACGGGGTTCTACAATGAGCAGTTCTTC TRBJ2-1 NA TRBV11-3
CASSFQSGLANIQYF TGTGCCAGCAGTTTCCAATCGGGACTAGCGAACATTCAGTACTTC TRBJ2-4 TRBD2 TRBV27
CASQGQDDYGYTF TGTGCCAGTCAGGGACAGGACGACTATGGCTACACCTTC TRBJ1-2 TRBD1 TRBV6-5
CAIKEGDRDNYGYTF TGTGCCATCAAGGAGGGGGACAGGGATAACTATGGCTACACCTTC TRBJ1-2 TRBD1 TRBV10-3
CASRLAGETGELFF TGTGCCAGCAGGTTAGCGGGAGAGACCGGGGAGCTGTTTTTT TRBJ2-2 TRBD2 TRBV7-2